This is a list of T cell receptor beta chains from one sample in a study of T-cell reconstitution after alpha-beta-depleted transplantation in children. TCRdb processed the PCR reads anew with MiXCR; each CDR3 protein has one entry. The sample lists about 500,000 distinct CDR3 sequences, roughly 33% occurring once. The sample was PBMCs from the stem cell graft donor, taken from the stem cell graft. The receptors were sampled from a human donor who donated a stem cell graft to a child with aplastic anemia. The CDR3 runs from the conserved cysteine through the conserved F or W. D genes are given only for firm matches. Size is stated for part of the rows, as once, few or many counts, or as a class when the clone is expanded.

D: TRBD1
size: few
V: TRBV5-1
J: TRBJ2-1
DNA: TGCGCCAGCAGGGAACAGGGGCGATCCAATGAGCAGTTCTTC
CDR3: CASREQGRSNEQFF

D: -
size: few
V: TRBV7-3
J: TRBJ2-3
DNA: TGTGCCAGCAGCTTCGAACGCACAGATACGCAGTATTTT
CDR3: CASSFERTDTQYF

D: -
size: many
V: TRBV20-1
J: TRBJ2-1
DNA: TGCAGTGCCCTCCTAGCGTTAATAGGGGAGCAGTTCTTC
CDR3: CSALLALIGEQFF

D: -
size: few
V: TRBV12-3/TRBV12-4
J: TRBJ1-1
DNA: TGTGCCAGCAGTTTAGTTGGCCTTGGGTGGGGAAGCACTGAAGCTTTCTTT
CDR3: CASSLVGLGWGSTEAFF

D: -
size: few
V: TRBV7-2
J: TRBJ1-5
DNA: TGTGCCAGCAGCTTGGTCCCCCGACAGGGCAATCAGCCCCAGCATTTT
CDR3: CASSLVPRQGNQPQHF

D: TRBD1
size: -
V: TRBV2
J: TRBJ2-7
DNA: TGTGCCAGCAGTGAAGAGGGGGCAGCCTACGAGCAGTACTTC
CDR3: CASSEEGAAYEQYF

D: -
size: -
V: TRBV20-1
J: TRBJ2-7
DNA: TGCAGTGCTAGAGGAGGGCGCTTCAAGGTCGAGCAGTACTTC
CDR3: CSARGGRFKVEQYF

D: -
size: -
V: TRBV7-9
J: TRBJ1-5
DNA: TGTGCCAGCAGCTTAGAAGTTCATCAGCCCCAGCATTTT
CDR3: CASSLEVHQPQHF

D: -
size: -
V: TRBV6-2/TRBV6-3
J: TRBJ2-2
DNA: TGTGCCAGCAGTTATTGGGGTAACACCGGGGAGCTGTTTTTT
CDR3: CASSYWGNTGELFF

D: -
size: -
V: TRBV7-7
J: TRBJ2-1
DNA: TGTGCCAGCAGCTTGAGTCCCAGGGTACCCTACAATGAGCAGTTCTTC
CDR3: CASSLSPRVPYNEQFF

D: TRBD2
size: -
V: TRBV6-5
J: TRBJ2-1
DNA: TGTGCCAGCAGTTTCGGGACTAGCGTCCGGGATGAGCAGTTCTTC
CDR3: CASSFGTSVRDEQFF

D: TRBD2
size: few
V: TRBV30
J: TRBJ2-1
DNA: TGTGCCTGGAGTGCGTTAGCGGGAGGCCCCTACAATGAGCAGTTCTTC
CDR3: CAWSALAGGPYNEQFF

D: TRBD2
size: -
V: TRBV5-6
J: TRBJ2-1
DNA: TGTGCCAGCAGCTTGTATGGCAGCGGGAGAGTCTATGAGCAGTTCTTC
CDR3: CASSLYGSGRVYEQFF

D: TRBD2
size: -
V: TRBV20-1
J: TRBJ2-3
DNA: TGCAGTGCCGTACCAGCGGGAGGGACAGATACGCAGTATTTT
CDR3: CSAVPAGGTDTQYF

D: -
size: -
V: TRBV15
J: TRBJ2-7
DNA: TGTGCCACCAGCAACCTTGCTCTGGGGACATCCTACGAGCAGTACTTC
CDR3: CATSNLALGTSYEQYF

D: -
size: -
V: TRBV5-4
J: TRBJ1-3
DNA: TGTGCCAGCAGCTTGCCCGGGGGGAAAACTTCTGGAAACACCATATATTTT
CDR3: CASSLPGGKTSGNTIYF

D: -
size: -
V: TRBV28
J: TRBJ1-2
DNA: TGTGCCAGCAGTTTACTGGCGACATATGGCTACACCTTC
CDR3: CASSLLATYGYTF

D: TRBD2
size: few
V: TRBV4-3
J: TRBJ2-7
DNA: TGCGCCAGCAGCCAAGCGGGAGGCACCTACGAGCAGTACTTC
CDR3: CASSQAGGTYEQYF

D: -
size: -
V: TRBV5-1
J: TRBJ2-1
DNA: TGCGCCAGCAGCTTGACCTTGGACGGAGTACTGTTCTTC
CDR3: CASSLTLDGVLFF

D: TRBD1
size: -
V: TRBV24-1
J: TRBJ2-5
DNA: TGTGCCACCAGTGAGTCGGACAGGGCGGTCGAGACCCAGTACTTC
CDR3: CATSESDRAVETQYF

D: -
size: few
V: TRBV29-1
J: TRBJ1-2
DNA: TGCAGCGTTATCCGGGACGACTATGGCTACACCTTC
CDR3: CSVIRDDYGYTF

D: -
size: few
V: TRBV4-3
J: TRBJ2-3
DNA: TGCGCCAGCAGCCAAGAAGCGGCAGATACGCAGTATTTT
CDR3: CASSQEAADTQYF

D: -
size: -
V: TRBV12-3/TRBV12-4
J: TRBJ1-5
DNA: TGTGCCAGCAACCCCCGAGGTTCGGGTCAGCCCCAGCATTTT
CDR3: CASNPRGSGQPQHF

D: -
size: few
V: TRBV7-6
J: TRBJ1-1
DNA: TGTGCCAGCAGCTTAGCGGCGGGGAGGATGAACACTGAAGCTTTCTTT
CDR3: CASSLAAGRMNTEAFF

D: TRBD2
size: few
V: TRBV10-3
J: TRBJ2-2
DNA: TGTGCCATCAATGAGCGGGGGGTTGCCGGGGAGCTGTTTTTT
CDR3: CAINERGVAGELFF

D: -
size: -
V: TRBV12-5
J: TRBJ2-1
DNA: TGTGCTAGTGGTTTGGAACTAGGAAGGGATGAGCAGTTCTTC
CDR3: CASGLELGRDEQFF

D: -
size: once
V: TRBV5-1
J: TRBJ2-3
DNA: TGCGCCAGCAGCTGGGAAGAGTTGGCAGCTAGCACAGATACGCAGTATTTT
CDR3: CASSWEELAASTDTQYF

D: -
size: -
V: TRBV7-3
J: TRBJ2-7
DNA: TGTGCCAGCAGCTTAAGACCCTTCCCATCCGACGAGCAGTACTTC
CDR3: CASSLRPFPSDEQYF

D: TRBD1
size: few
V: TRBV11-2
J: TRBJ1-6
DNA: TGTGCCAGCAGCTCCTGGACAGGCCTTAGCTCCTATAATTCACCCCTCCACTTT
CDR3: CASSSWTGLSSYNSPLHF

D: TRBD2
size: -
V: TRBV11-2
J: TRBJ2-1
DNA: TGTGCCAGCAGCTTAGATCGGGCTGTGACTAGCCACAATGAGCAGTTCTTC
CDR3: CASSLDRAVTSHNEQFF

D: -
size: -
V: TRBV18
J: TRBJ2-1
DNA: TGTGCCAGCTCACCGGCCGTCGGCCCTGAGCAGTTCTTC
CDR3: CASSPAVGPEQFF

D: TRBD1
size: few
V: TRBV15
J: TRBJ2-1
DNA: TGTGCCACCAGCGCGGGACAGGGATGGAATGAGCAGTTCTTC
CDR3: CATSAGQGWNEQFF

D: -
size: few
V: TRBV5-1
J: TRBJ2-5
DNA: TGCGCCAGCAGCTTGGAGGAGGGGGTAAAGACCCAGTACTTC
CDR3: CASSLEEGVKTQYF

D: -
size: few
V: TRBV21-1
J: TRBJ2-3
DNA: TGTGCCAGCGGACCTGATGGACTAGCGGGGGCGACAGATACGCAGTATTTT
CDR3: CASGPDGLAGATDTQYF

D: TRBD2
size: few
V: TRBV20-1
J: TRBJ2-3
DNA: TGCAGTGCTAGGCAACTAGCGGGAGCGGCATTCAACACAGATACGCAGTATTTT
CDR3: CSARQLAGAAFNTDTQYF

D: -
size: few
V: TRBV7-2
J: TRBJ2-4
DNA: TGTGCCAGCAGCGCCAGAGGCCAGATCAAAAACATTCAGTACTTC
CDR3: CASSARGQIKNIQYF

D: TRBD2
size: -
V: TRBV6-2/TRBV6-3
J: TRBJ2-1
DNA: TGTGCCAGCAGTTACTTAACAACTAGCGGGAGTCCCTACAATGAGCAGTTCTTC
CDR3: CASSYLTTSGSPYNEQFF

D: TRBD2
size: -
V: TRBV5-1
J: TRBJ2-1
DNA: TGCGCCAGCAGTCTAGCGGGAGATTTTGAGCAGTTCTTC
CDR3: CASSLAGDFEQFF

D: -
size: -
V: TRBV7-2
J: TRBJ1-4
DNA: TGTGCCAGCAGTCTCTCCTGGATAACTAATGAAAAACTGTTTTTT
CDR3: CASSLSWITNEKLFF

D: -
size: -
V: TRBV6-2/TRBV6-3
J: TRBJ2-2
DNA: TGTGCCAGCAGTTACAGGACCGCGGGCGGGGAGCTGTTTTTT
CDR3: CASSYRTAGGELFF

D: -
size: -
V: TRBV2
J: TRBJ2-7
DNA: TGTGCCAGCAGTGTTAGTCCCGAGCAGTACTTC
CDR3: CASSVSPEQYF

D: -
size: -
V: TRBV10-3
J: TRBJ2-7
DNA: TGTGCCATCAGTGCAACTAGCCGAGACTACGAGCAGTACTTC
CDR3: CAISATSRDYEQYF